What follows are 23 T cell receptor beta chains derived from one specimen sequenced in a study of blood T cell repertoires in COVID-19 (TCRdb year 2020). The library relied on the immunoSEQ multiplex PCR assay. TCRdb stores this immuneACCESS table with in-frame sequences only. Part of the clones is absent; in the studies checked, under half of the shortfall reflects unresolved V genes, and no reason is known for the rest. A total of more than 45,000 clones appear in this sample, approximately 86% of them only once. The top ten clonotypes cover approximately 15% of the sample. Sequenced material: peripheral blood. The source is a man aged 55 to 69 with active or convalescent COVID-19.

This clone has just a few counts. The chain has TRBV19 and TRBJ2-1; D is undetermined. V was trimmed by 4 bases and J by 5 bases, leaving 18 bases between them. The length of the CDR3 is 16 residues. Per the germline V gene, CDR1 is LNHDA and CDR2 is SQIVND (reference sequence). CDR3 in DNA: TGTGCCAGTAGTACTGGGTTTCAACGAGGTAACAATGAGCAGTTCTTC. Protein: CASSTGFQRGNNEQFF.

In this sample, this clone turned up once. The chain combines TRBV2 with TRBJ1-1, with unresolved D. V dropped 4 bases and J dropped 0 bases, with 15 bases sitting between them. This CDR3 has 16 amino acids. Germline CDR1 SNHLY, CDR2 FYNNEI. CDR3 loop: CASSALWPQMNTEAFF. Written as DNA, the CDR3 is TGTGCCAGCAGTGCCCTCTGGCCTCAGATGAACACTGAAGCTTTCTTT.

The chain uses TRBV10-3 and TRBJ2-3; TRBD1 matches 7 bases. The CDR3 covers 16 residues. The trim removed 7 bases at V and 2 bases at J, leaving 12 bases unmatched. Germline V gives CDR1 ENHRY, CDR2 SYGVKD. The CDR3 nucleotides are TGTGCCATCATGGGGACCGGGACAGCCTCCACAGATACGCAGTATTTT. As protein: CAIMGTGTASTDTQYF.

V and J are TRBV30 and TRBJ1-1; D is unresolved. V gave up 7 bases and J gave up 5 bases, with 17 bases separating them. The CDR3 is made up of 13 amino acids. Germline CDR1 reads GTSNPN; CDR2 reads SVGIG (reference sequence). As DNA, the CDR3 is TGTGCCTCCCGAAGACCCCAGGTTACTGAAGCTTTCTTT. Its translation: CASRRPQVTEAFF.

This rearrangement joins TRBV19 to TRBJ2-1; TRBD1 agrees at 8 bases. Trimming removed 5 bases from V and 2 bases from J; junction bases left unmatched: 8. The V gene's germline CDR1 is LNHDA and CDR2 SQIVND (reference sequence). The CDR3 is made up of 16 amino acids. CDR3 region: CASSLRSGGTYNEQFF. DNA for the CDR3: TGTGCCAGTAGTCTACGCTCAGGGGGCACCTACAATGAGCAGTTCTTC.

The genes are TRBV19 and TRBJ1-2; TRBD1 matches at 10 bases. CDR1 and CDR2 (germline): LNHDA, SQIVND (reference sequence). The CDR3 totals 19 residues. V was clipped by 6 bases and J by 3 bases; unmatched bases: 19. The CDR3 sequence is CASSPTGTGVIEGYYGYTF. CDR3 coding DNA: TGTGCCAGTAGCCCGACCGGGACAGGGGTCATAGAGGGGTACTATGGCTACACCTTC.

The chain is built from TRBV2 and TRBJ2-5; 8 bases agree with TRBD1. After removal of 6 bases from V and 4 bases from J, the junction contained 4 bases not matched to a gene. Germline lookup yields CDR1 SNHLY and CDR2 FYNNEI. The CDR3 totals 13 residues. The CDR3 DNA sequence: TGTGCCAGCAGAACAACAGGGGGAGAGACCCAGTACTTC. It specifies CASRTTGGETQYF.

The chain combines TRBV5-1 with TRBJ2-5; 7 nucleotides line up with TRBD2. The germline V gene encodes CDR1 SGHRS and CDR2 YFSETQ. The CDR3 runs to 13 residues. V lost 4 bases and J lost 4; bases outside the gene matches: 4. The CDR3 sequence is CASSPGGGETQYF. The CDR3 region has the DNA TGCGCCAGCAGCCCGGGGGGAGGAGAGACCCAGTACTTC.

In its sample, this clone was seen once. The V call is TRBV3-1 (or the pseudogene TRBV3-2), the J call TRBJ2-5; TRBD1 is a possible D gene (6 bases). Germline lookup yields CDR1 LGHDT and CDR2 YNNKEL (reference sequence). V was trimmed by 2 bases and J by 1 base, leaving 14 bases between them. This CDR3 is built from 16 residues. CDR3 amino acids: CASSQLTGYSQETQYF. The CDR3 nucleotides are TGTGCCAGCAGCCAATTGACAGGCTATAGCCAAGAGACCCAGTACTTC.

The chain employs TRBV7-9 and TRBJ2-7, with unresolved D. Per the germline V gene, CDR1 is SEHNR and CDR2 is FQNEAQ (reference sequence). The CDR3 contains 14 residues. V was trimmed by 0 bases and J by 1 base, leaving 7 bases between them. CDR3 DNA: TGTGCCAGCAGCTTAGCAGCGCCGTCCTACGAGCAGTACTTC. Its translation is CASSLAAPSYEQYF.

This chain joins TRBV6-2 or TRBV6-3 and TRBJ1-5; no reliable D call. CDR1 and CDR2 from the germline V gene are MNHEY and SVGEGT. This CDR3 is built from 11 residues. The germline V and J ends were trimmed by 8 bases and 9 bases, with 11 bases remaining between them. The CDR3 spells CASGPPWPQHF. The CDR3 coding sequence is TGTGCCAGCGGCCCTCCGTGGCCCCAGCATTTT.

The chain uses TRBV2 and TRBJ2-1, with 11 positions matching TRBD1. V lost 4 bases and J lost 5; bases outside the gene matches: 4. This CDR3 spans 15 amino acids. Germline loops: CDR1 SNHLY, CDR2 FYNNEI. In DNA form, the CDR3 reads TGTGCCAGCAGTGGGGACAGGGGGTTACACAATGAGCAGTTCTTC. This translates into CASSGDRGLHNEQFF.

This CDR3 is CASSLGDKGREAFF. CDR3 nucleotide sequence: TGTGCCAGCAGCTTGGGGGACAAGGGACGGGAAGCTTTCTTT. This rearrangement joins TRBV5-4 to TRBJ1-1, with D possibly TRBD1 on 6 matching bases. The germline V gene has CDR1 SGHNT and CDR2 YYREEE (reference sequence). Trimming shortened V by 0 bases and J by 8 bases, and 14 bases separated the two germline ends. The CDR3 contains 14 residues.

This CDR3 reads CASSVGLDEQFF. In DNA form, the CDR3 reads TGTGCCAGCAGCGTCGGACTCGATGAGCAGTTCTTC. The genes are TRBV11-3 and TRBJ2-1; a possible D gene is TRBD2 (5 bases). Per the germline V gene, CDR1 is SGHNT and CDR2 is YENEEA. V was pared by 5 bases and J by 8 bases, with 10 bases between. The CDR3 loop spans 12 amino acids.

The chain employs TRBV9 and TRBJ1-4; TRBD1 matches at 8 bases. The length of the CDR3 is 14 residues. Germline CDR1 is SGDLS and CDR2 is YYNGEE. Trimming at V came to 3 bases and at J to 5 bases, leaving 3 bases not matched to a gene. The CDR3 region has the DNA TGTGCCAGCAGCGCGGACAGGGCAAATGAAAAACTGTTTTTT. This codes for CASSADRANEKLFF.

The gene calls are TRBV5-4 and TRBJ1-6, with D possibly matching TRBD1 (5 bases). The V gene's germline CDR1 is SGHNT and CDR2 YYREEE (reference sequence). V lost 4 bases, J lost 6 bases, and 11 bases lay in between. The CDR3 is 14 amino acids. CDR3 sequence: CASSTDSTNSPLHF. The CDR3 region has the DNA TGTGCCAGCAGCACTGACAGTACTAATTCACCCCTCCACTTT.

The chain employs TRBV27 and TRBJ1-4, with D perhaps matching TRBD1 (6 bases). Germline lookup yields CDR1 MNHEY and CDR2 SMNVEV (reference sequence). Trimming pared 3 bases from V and 8 bases from J, leaving 25 bases between. This CDR3 is 18 amino acids long. DNA for the CDR3: TGTGCCAGCAGTTTCTCCGAAAGTGGTGAACAGGGACACGAAAAACTGTTTTTT. Its translation: CASSFSESGEQGHEKLFF.

The chain combines TRBV29-1 with TRBJ2-7; 7 bases fit TRBD2. Germline loops: CDR1 SQVTM, CDR2 ANQGSEA. The CDR3 covers 12 residues. J was trimmed by 3 bases and V by 5 bases; bases with no gene match: 4. The DNA of the CDR3 is TGCAGCGTTTGGGAGGGGTACTACGAGCAGTACTTC. Its protein product is CSVWEGYYEQYF.

V gene TRBV18 combines with J gene TRBJ1-4; TRBD1 might be the D (6 bases). Per the germline V gene, CDR1 is KGHSH and CDR2 is LQKENI. The V end was cut by 5 bases, the J end by 8 bases, with 18 bases between. The CDR3 is made up of 15 amino acids. The CDR3 loop reads CASSSYDRFREKLFF. DNA for the CDR3: TGTGCCAGCTCATCTTACGACAGGTTCAGGGAAAAACTGTTTTTT.

CDR3: CASSLPGREEKLFF. Written as DNA, the CDR3 is TGTGCCAGCAGTTTGCCAGGGCGGGAGGAAAAACTGTTTTTT. The V gene is TRBV28, the J gene TRBJ1-4; D perhaps matches TRBD1 (5 bases). The V gene lost 3 bases and the J gene lost 8 bases, with 13 bases spanning the gap. Per the germline V gene, CDR1 is MDHEN and CDR2 is SYDVKM. The CDR3 has 14 residues.

The chain employs TRBV21-1 and TRBJ2-1; the table names TRBD2, a call not compared with the DNA. TRBV21-1 constitutes a pseudogene. The CDR3 loop spans 14 amino acids. This CDR3 is CASSKAGGVYEQFF. The CDR3 DNA reads as TGTGCCAGCAGCAAAGCGGGGGGGGTCTATGAGCAGTTCTTC.

CDR3 region: CASSLGRSSGSYNEQFF. Written as DNA, the CDR3 is TGTGCCAGCAGCTTGGGGCGCTCTAGCGGCTCCTACAATGAGCAGTTCTTC. V and J are TRBV5-4 and TRBJ2-1, with TRBD2 identical over 7 bases. The germline V gene encodes CDR1 SGHNT and CDR2 YYREEE (reference sequence). The CDR3 is 17 amino acids. V lost 0 bases and J lost 0; bases outside the gene matches: 6.

V is TRBV28 and J is TRBJ1-2, with 7 bases identical to TRBD1. Trimming cost V 2 bases and J 8 bases; bases outside gene matches: 8. Germline loops: CDR1 MDHEN, CDR2 SYDVKM. CDR3 length: 14 residues. As DNA, the CDR3 is TGTGCCAGCAGTTTAATCGACAGGGCTACAGGCTACACCTTC. Translation: CASSLIDRATGYTF.